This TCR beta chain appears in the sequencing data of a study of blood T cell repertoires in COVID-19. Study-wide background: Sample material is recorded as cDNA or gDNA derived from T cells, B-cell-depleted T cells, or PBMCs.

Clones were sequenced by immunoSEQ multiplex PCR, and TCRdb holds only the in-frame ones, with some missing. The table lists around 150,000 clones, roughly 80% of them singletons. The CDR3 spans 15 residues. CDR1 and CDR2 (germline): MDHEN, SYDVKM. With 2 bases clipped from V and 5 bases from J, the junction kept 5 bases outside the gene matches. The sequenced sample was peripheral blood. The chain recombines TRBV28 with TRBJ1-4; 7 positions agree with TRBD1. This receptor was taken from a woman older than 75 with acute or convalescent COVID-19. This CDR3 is CASSLQPRGNEKLFF. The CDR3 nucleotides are TGTGCCAGCAGTTTACAGCCCAGGGGGAATGAAAAACTGTTTTTT.